The 27 T cell receptor beta chains below come from one sample, sequenced in a study of quantifying T cell responses using KT2 cells. Overall study context: TCR alpha and beta constant-region primers primed reverse transcription of RNA.

A single-stranded UMI oligo with SP2 sequence was ligated to cDNA 3' ends. An equimolar mix of RC1.1 and RC1.2 primed the beta chain across TRBC1 and TRBC2. TCRdb processed the UMI-ligation and nested PCR reads anew with MiXCR; each CDR3 protein has one entry. The sample lists some 41,000 distinct CDR3 sequences; about 17% were seen once. Sequenced material: PBMCs spiked with cells of the T cell clone KT2. Every receptor here comes from a human donor.

The genes are TRBV7-8 and TRBJ2-7, with 14 bases lining up with TRBD2. The CDR3 contains 16 residues. CDR1 and CDR2 (germline): SGHVS, FQNEAQ. V gave up 3 bases and J gave up 6 bases; unmatched junction bases: 7. CDR3 nucleotides: TGTGCCAGCAGCTTTGGGGGGACTAGCGGGAGTCGCGAGCAGTACTTC. Translation: CASSFGGTSGSREQYF.

The V call is TRBV2, the J call TRBJ2-2; D gene uncertain. Germline lookup yields CDR1 SNHLY and CDR2 FYNNEI. Trimming cost V 8 bases and J 1 base, with 14 bases left between them. There are 15 residues in the CDR3. The CDR3 loop is CASGSQTVNTGELFF. CDR3 in DNA: TGTGCCAGCGGTTCCCAGACGGTGAACACCGGGGAGCTGTTTTTT.

J is TRBJ1-2 and V is TRBV24-1, with a possible D match to TRBD1 (6 bases). Germline assignment: CDR1 KGHDR and CDR2 SFDVKD. V lost 3 bases to trimming and J lost 1 base, with 14 bases between them. CDR3 size: 16 residues. The CDR3 DNA follows: TGTGCCACCAGTGATCCAGGACAGAAACTTAACTATGGCTACACCTTC. Protein: CATSDPGQKLNYGYTF.

The chain carries TRBV6-2 or TRBV6-3 and TRBJ1-5; no reliable D call. V lost 5 bases and J 5 bases, leaving 16 bases between the germline ends. The CDR3 totals 15 residues. CDR1 is MNHEY and CDR2 is SVGEGT in the germline V gene. In DNA form, the CDR3 reads TGTGCCAGCAGTACACAAACCTTTAGGGATCAGCCCCAGCATTTT. Amino acids: CASSTQTFRDQPQHF.

The J gene is TRBJ2-1, the V gene TRBV30, with a possible D match to TRBD2 (6 bases). The CDR3 contains 13 residues. V lost 1 base to trimming and J lost 15 bases, with 19 bases between them. CDR1 is GTSNPN and CDR2 is SVGIG in the germline V gene (reference sequence). CDR3 protein: CAWSAWDSQGPFF. For the CDR3, the DNA is TGTGCCTGGAGTGCTTGGGACTCCCAAGGCCCGTTCTTC.

This clonotype was found a few times. The chain is built from TRBV12-3 or TRBV12-4 and TRBJ1-6; no reliable D call. The V end lost 0 bases, the J end lost 8 bases, and 5 bases lay between the germline ends. This CDR3 contains 13 residues. The CDR3, as DNA: TGTGCCAGCAGTTTAGCGCAGGATTCACCCCTCCACTTT. Its translation is CASSLAQDSPLHF.

The rearrangement joins TRBV4-2 to TRBJ2-1, with TRBD2 matching 8 bases. The CDR3 runs 13 residues. Germline V gives CDR1 LGHNA, CDR2 YNFKEQ. J lost 9 bases, V lost 6 bases, and 7 bases had no gene match. The CDR3 region is CASRDAGRGEQFF. CDR3 nucleotide sequence: TGTGCCAGCAGGGACGCCGGGAGGGGTGAGCAGTTCTTC.

With regard to this clonotype: Its ends do not fully match the called genes, so a read error is possible. This chain links TRBV3-1 with TRBJ1-2; no clear D. This CDR3 region has 12 residues. In germline, CDR1 is LGHDT, CDR2 YNNKEL (reference sequence). The CDR3, as DNA: TGTGCCAGCAGCCAAGAGCGACGGATTAAATACTTC. This translates into CASSQERRIKYF.

The chain uses TRBV12-3 or TRBV12-4 and TRBJ1-5; D remains unclear. This CDR3 comprises 14 residues. Trimming took 5 bases from V and 0 from J, leaving 8 bases between them. The CDR3 protein is CASSRPNSNQPQHF. As DNA, the CDR3 is TGTGCCAGCAGTCGGCCAAATAGCAATCAGCCCCAGCATTTT.

The chain couples TRBV29-1 to TRBJ2-3; no firm D call. Trimming removed 5 bases from V and 3 bases from J, with 15 bases in between. CDR1 is SQVTM, CDR2 ANQGSEA, per germline. This CDR3 is 14 amino acids long. DNA of the CDR3: TGCAGCGTTTATATAGTTGAAGAAACAGATACGCAGTATTTT. Translation: CSVYIVEETDTQYF.

The chain combines TRBV12-3 or TRBV12-4 with TRBJ2-7; D gene uncertain. Trimming removed 1 base from V and 0 bases from J, with 4 bases in between. The CDR3 runs 13 residues. CDR3 protein: CASSLGDSYEQYF. CDR3 nucleotide sequence: TGTGCCAGCAGTTTAGGGGACTCCTACGAGCAGTACTTC.

This clonotype was counted ten times or more. CDR3 DNA sequence: TGTGCCAGCAGTTTCAGCTCTGGGGCCAACGTCCTGACTTTC. Translating gives CASSFSSGANVLTF. The chain is built from TRBV12-3 or TRBV12-4 and TRBJ2-6; D gene uncertain. Trimming left V 3 bases short and J 0 bases short, with 3 bases between. The CDR3 extends over 14 amino acids.

This clonotype was counted only a few times. The rearrangement uses TRBV27 and TRBJ1-6; possibly TRBD1 for D (5 bases). V lost 6 bases and J lost 3, with 12 bases in between. The CDR3 is 15 amino acids. Germline CDR1 MNHEY, CDR2 SMNVEV (reference sequence). CDR3 DNA: TGTGCCAGCAGGCCTATCCAGGGCTATAATTCACCCCTCCACTTT. Protein: CASRPIQGYNSPLHF.

This clonotype is labeled medium-sized. The chain joins TRBV4-2 to TRBJ2-1; 8 bases fit TRBD2. This CDR3 has 16 residues. CDR1 and CDR2 from the germline V gene are LGHNA and YNFKEQ. V lost 0 bases and J lost 4; bases outside the gene matches: 5. The CDR3 protein is CASSQDGGGPYNEQFF. In DNA form, the CDR3 reads TGTGCCAGCAGCCAAGATGGCGGGGGGCCATACAATGAGCAGTTCTTC.

The V call is TRBV14, the J call TRBJ2-1; D is unresolved. The V gene lost 0 bases and the J gene lost 4 bases, with 4 bases spanning the gap. Per germline, CDR1 SGHDN and CDR2 FVKESK. The CDR3 runs 13 residues. The CDR3 coding sequence is TGTGCCAGCAGCCAAGAGGAGTACAATGAGCAGTTCTTC. Its translation is CASSQEEYNEQFF.

The gene calls are TRBV30 and TRBJ1-1; the D gene is possibly TRBD1 (6 bases). Trimming left V 3 bases short and J 4 bases short, with 12 bases between. Germline V lookup: CDR1 GTSNPN, CDR2 SVGIG (reference sequence). This CDR3 has 13 residues. In DNA, the CDR3 is TGTGCCTGGAGCTGGGGGCCGGGCACTGAAGCTTTCTTT. It specifies CAWSWGPGTEAFF.

The V gene is TRBV7-6, the J gene TRBJ2-7; the D gene is possibly TRBD1 (6 bases). V was pared by 5 bases and J by 3 bases, with 17 bases between. The germline CDR1 and CDR2 sequences are SGHVS and FNYEAQ. The CDR3 covers 15 residues. The CDR3 DNA follows: TGTGCCAGCAGCAACAGGGATCGGATAGACTACGAGCAGTACTTC. This gives the protein CASSNRDRIDYEQYF. The full variable domain, its missing parts supplied by reference TRBV7-6 and TRBJ2-7, is GAGVSQSPRYKVTKRGQDVALRCDPISGHVSLYWYRQALGQGPEFLTYFNYEAQQDKSGLPNDRFSAERPEGSISTLTIQRTEQRDSAMYRCASSNRDRIDYEQYFGPGTRLTVT.

In this sample, this clonotype turned up many times. The chain carries TRBV2 and TRBJ2-5; 11 bases match TRBD2. Germline V gene data show CDR1 as SNHLY and CDR2 as FYNNEI. The CDR3 contains 16 residues. Trimming at V came to 6 bases and at J to 5 bases, leaving 11 bases not matched to a gene. In nucleotides, the CDR3 is TGTGCCAGCAGGGGACTAGCGGAACCAAGCAGGGAGACCCAGTACTTC. Its protein product is CASRGLAEPSRETQYF.

This clonotype came up a few times. This rearrangement joins TRBV20-1 to TRBJ1-2; tentative D call: TRBD1 (5 bases). The germline V gene encodes CDR1 DFQATT and CDR2 SNEGSKA (reference sequence). V dropped 3 bases and J dropped 4 bases, with 9 bases sitting between them. The CDR3 has 12 amino acids. The DNA for the CDR3 is TGCAGTGCTAGTGAGGGGAGCTATGGCTACACCTTC. It encodes CSASEGSYGYTF.

This clonotype was observed a handful of times. The gene calls are TRBV24-1 and TRBJ1-4, with unresolved D. Trimming took 2 bases from V and 8 from J, leaving 5 bases between them. The germline V gene has CDR1 KGHDR and CDR2 SFDVKD. CDR3 length: 12 amino acids. CDR3 amino acids: CATSDSGEKLFF. The CDR3 DNA is TGTGCCACCAGTGATTCCGGGGAAAAACTGTTTTTT.

This clonotype was seen a few times. The V gene is TRBV11-2, the J gene TRBJ2-2; either TRBD1 or TRBD2 may fit D (6 bases each). The V end lost 2 bases, the J end lost 6 bases, and 13 bases lay between the germline ends. The germline V gene encodes CDR1 SGHAT and CDR2 FQNNGV. CDR3 length: 15 residues. This CDR3 is CASSLQFGGPGELFF. The CDR3 DNA reads TGTGCCAGCAGCTTACAATTTGGGGGGCCCGGGGAGCTGTTTTTT. The full variable domain, its missing parts supplied by reference TRBV11-2 and TRBJ2-2, is EAGVAQSPRYKIIEKRQSVAFWCNPISGHATLYWYQQILGQGPKLLIQFQNNGVVDDSQLPKDRFSAERLKGVDSTLKIQPAKLEDSAVYLCASSLQFGGPGELFFGEGSRLTVL.

This clonotype was detected a few times. The V and J genes are TRBV12-3 or TRBV12-4 and TRBJ1-1; D is possibly TRBD1 (5 bases). Trimming removed 6 bases at V and 2 bases at J, with 13 bases between. This CDR3 spans 14 amino acids. CDR3 in DNA: TGTGCCAGCAGCTGGCAGGGACCAAACACTGAAGCTTTCTTT. Protein product: CASSWQGPNTEAFF.

The chain employs TRBV20-1 and TRBJ2-1; perhaps TRBD1 as D (6 bases). The length of the CDR3 is 16 residues. V was shortened by 0 bases and J by 1 base, with 13 bases between the two germline ends. In germline, CDR1 is DFQATT, CDR2 SNEGSKA (reference sequence). DNA for the CDR3: TGCAGTGCTAGAGACCGGGACACCGGGTCCTACAATGAGCAGTTCTTC. Its translation is CSARDRDTGSYNEQFF.

The rearrangement joins TRBV2 to TRBJ2-5, with a possible D match to TRBD2 (5 bases). CDR3 length: 12 amino acids. Germline V CDR1 and CDR2: SNHLY, FYNNEI. The germline V and J ends were trimmed by 6 bases and 5 bases, with 10 bases remaining between them. The CDR3 DNA is TGTGCCAGCAGGAACACGGGGGAGACCCAGTACTTC. This translates into CASRNTGETQYF.

This clonotype was recorded at least ten times. V usage is TRBV11-2 and J usage is TRBJ2-7, with D unclear. This CDR3 is built from 14 residues. The V gene's germline CDR1 is SGHAT and CDR2 FQNNGV. Trimming stripped 0 bases from V and 2 bases from J, with 8 bases between. The CDR3 DNA reads TGTGCCAGCAGCTTAGAGGGAACTACCTACGAGCAGTACTTC. It is translated as CASSLEGTTYEQYF.

This clonotype was picked up a small number of times. The gene calls are TRBV29-1 and TRBJ2-3; 7 nucleotides match TRBD1. V shed 8 bases and J 3 bases; nucleotides not matched to a gene: 8. The CDR3 covers 13 residues. The germline CDR1 and CDR2 sequences are SQVTM and ANQGSEA. The CDR3 sequence: CSLTGAGTDTQYF. The DNA for the CDR3 is TGCAGCCTTACAGGGGCTGGAACAGATACGCAGTATTTT.

Only a few counts were recorded for this clonotype. For the CDR3, the DNA is TGCAGTGCTAGAGGGGCAAAGGGGCCGGACACAGATACGCAGTATTTT. Its translation is CSARGAKGPDTDTQYF. The chain has TRBV20-1 and TRBJ2-3; D is perhaps TRBD1 (5 bases). CDR1 DFQATT and CDR2 SNEGSKA come from the germline V gene (reference sequence). V was trimmed by 1 base and J by 2 bases, leaving 16 bases between them. The CDR3 consists of 16 residues.